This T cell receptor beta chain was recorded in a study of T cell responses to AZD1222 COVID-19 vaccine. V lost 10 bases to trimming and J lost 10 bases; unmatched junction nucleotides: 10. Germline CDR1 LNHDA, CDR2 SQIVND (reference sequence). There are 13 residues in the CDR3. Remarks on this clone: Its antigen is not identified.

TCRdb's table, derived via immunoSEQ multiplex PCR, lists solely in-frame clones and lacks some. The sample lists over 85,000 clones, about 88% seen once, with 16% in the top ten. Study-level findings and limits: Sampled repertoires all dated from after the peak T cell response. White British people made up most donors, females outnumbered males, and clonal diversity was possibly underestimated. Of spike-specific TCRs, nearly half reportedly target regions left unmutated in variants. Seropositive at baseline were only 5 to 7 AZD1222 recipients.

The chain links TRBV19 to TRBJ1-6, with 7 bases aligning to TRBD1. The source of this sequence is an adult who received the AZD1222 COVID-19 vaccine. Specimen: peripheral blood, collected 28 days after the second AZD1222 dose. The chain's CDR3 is CATHRQGGSPLHF. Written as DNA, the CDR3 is TGTGCCACCCACCGACAGGGTGGCTCACCCCTCCACTTT.